This TCR beta chain was captured in a study of identical twins. Turning to this clonotype: Its antigen remains unknown.

Everyone who donated was a healthy Caucasian. Whole-study findings and limits: High-abundance cord blood beta clonotypes had fewer insertions; memory repertoires showed none. Out-of-frame alpha sequences common to twins were enriched for low generation probability.

CDR1 and CDR2 from the germline V gene are SEHNR and FQNEAQ (reference sequence). V was clipped by 1 base and J by 4 bases, with 8 bases between them. This CDR3 is 14 amino acids long. After template switching added a universal primer site, the resulting cDNA carried unique molecular identifiers. TCRdb called the 5' RACE reads again in MiXCR, with one record for every CDR3 protein. The table includes 690,000 or so distinct CDR3 sequences, 8.5% to 9% detected once. These data are also associated with another study on yellow fever vaccine responses in identical twins.

The sequence derives from a woman between 18 and 30 years old in good health. The sequenced material came from PBMCs. The chain has TRBV7-9 and TRBJ1-5; D unresolved. CDR3 protein: CASSLESTNQPQHF. The CDR3 DNA is TGTGCCAGCAGCTTAGAGTCGACAAATCAGCCCCAGCATTTT.